The 7 T cell receptor beta chains reported below all come from one sample, sequenced in a study of OX40 agonist ivuxolimab in advanced cancers. Assay used: immunoSEQ multiplex PCR; TCRdb lists only in-frame clones, some missing. The sample includes tens of thousands of clones, 88% of them seen just once. Sample: CD4+ or CD8+ T cells sorted from blood, taken in a trial of the OX40 agonist ivuxolimab. The receptors shown here come from an adult with an advanced solid tumor such as melanoma, head and neck, liver or kidney cancer.

The chain carries TRBV10-3 and TRBJ2-1; maybe TRBD2 (6 bases). Germline values: CDR1 ENHRY, CDR2 SYGVKD. This CDR3 region has 15 residues. The V and J ends lost 6 bases and 0 bases respectively, with 12 bases between them. The CDR3 DNA reads as TGTGCCATCAGCACCGGGAGCAACTCCTACAATGAGCAGTTCTTC. Its protein product is CAISTGSNSYNEQFF.

The chain has TRBV2 and TRBJ1-1; D unresolved. The ends were cut back, 6 bases at V and 4 bases at J, with 12 bases in the middle. The CDR3 sequence is 13 residues long. CDR1 is SNHLY and CDR2 is FYNNEI in the germline V gene. The chain's CDR3 is CASSTGRITEAFF. CDR3 in DNA: TGTGCCAGCAGCACCGGGAGAATCACTGAAGCTTTCTTT.

This rearrangement joins TRBV7-2 to TRBJ2-1, with 7 bases lining up with TRBD2. Germline assignment: CDR1 SGHTA and CDR2 FQGNSA. The CDR3 consists of 15 residues. Trimming removed 7 bases from V and 9 bases from J; junction bases left unmatched: 15. The CDR3 DNA follows: TGTGCCAGCAAAACGGGAGGAGCGATTCTTGGTGAGCAGTTCTTC. Its translation: CASKTGGAILGEQFF.

J is TRBJ2-7 and V is TRBV11-1; D is unresolved. The length of the CDR3 is 12 residues. Trimming removed 2 bases at V and 2 bases at J, with 4 bases between. CDR1 is SGHAT and CDR2 is FQDESV in the germline V gene (reference sequence). Here the CDR3 DNA reads TGTGCCAGCAGCTTATCGGCCTACGAGCAGTACTTC. Translation: CASSLSAYEQYF.

CDR3: CASSPQAPEETQYF. The DNA for the CDR3 is TGCGCCAGCAGCCCACAGGCTCCGGAAGAGACCCAGTACTTC. The rearrangement links TRBV5-1 to TRBJ2-5; possible D gene TRBD1, 5 bases. Deletions cut 4 bases from V and 3 bases from J, with 13 bases between. The CDR3 extends over 14 amino acids. Germline V lookup: CDR1 SGHRS, CDR2 YFSETQ.

The chain employs TRBV7-8 and TRBJ2-1, with 10 bases fitting TRBD2. The CDR3 is 15 amino acids. CDR1 is SGHVS and CDR2 is FQNEAQ in the germline V gene. V shed 1 base and J 10 bases; nucleotides not matched to a gene: 7. As DNA, the CDR3 is TGTGCCAGCAGCTTAGGGCTAGCGGGAGAGCGGGAGCAGTTCTTC. It yields the protein CASSLGLAGEREQFF.

This CDR3 is CASSVGQGIYNEQFF. In DNA form, the CDR3 reads TGTGCCAGCAGTGTGGGACAGGGCATCTACAATGAGCAGTTCTTC. The chain has TRBV6-5 and TRBJ2-1; 9 bases match TRBD1. Germline V lookup: CDR1 MNHEY, CDR2 SVGAGI. The V gene end was trimmed by 5 bases and the J gene end by 3 bases; junction bases not matched to a gene: 5. This CDR3 has 15 residues.